The 9 T cell receptor beta chains below all came from one sample that was sequenced in a study of T cells after yellow fever vaccination. TCRdb ran MiXCR on the 5' RACE reads and lists one entry per CDR3 protein. The sample lists some 320,000 distinct CDR3 sequences; 8.5% to 10% were seen once. Sample: CD4+ T cells sorted from PBMCs, taken 5 days after the yellow fever booster vaccination. These receptor sequences come from a young man who received the YFV17D yellow fever vaccine.

This clonotype appeared a few times. The V and J genes are TRBV5-1 and TRBJ1-5, with no clear D. The germline V gene has CDR1 SGHRS and CDR2 YFSETQ. The CDR3 consists of 16 residues. V lost 0 bases and J lost 3, with 13 bases in between. The CDR3 loop is CASSLVPGGINQPQHF. In DNA form, the CDR3 reads TGCGCCAGCAGCTTGGTCCCGGGAGGGATCAATCAGCCCCAGCATTTT.

This chain uses TRBV30 with TRBJ2-2; D ambiguous. Germline loops: CDR1 GTSNPN, CDR2 SVGIG (reference sequence). V was trimmed by 3 bases and J by 6 bases, leaving 11 bases between them. CDR3 length: 13 residues. CDR3 region: CAWSQRFPGELFF. CDR3 nucleotides: TGTGCCTGGAGCCAAAGGTTTCCCGGGGAGCTGTTTTTT.

V is TRBV20-1 and J is TRBJ2-3; D might be TRBD1 or TRBD2, each matching 5 bases. With 1 base removed from V and 5 bases from J, the gap between germline ends came to 13 bases. This CDR3 is 14 amino acids long. The germline gives CDR1 DFQATT, CDR2 SNEGSKA (reference sequence). The CDR3 loop reads CSARGELGVDTQYF. The CDR3 region has the DNA TGCAGTGCTAGAGGGGAACTAGGGGTAGATACGCAGTATTTT.

V gene TRBV5-4 combines with J gene TRBJ2-5, with 7 bases matching TRBD2. Germline assignment: CDR1 SGHNT and CDR2 YYREEE (reference sequence). This CDR3 has 16 amino acids. V shed 5 bases, J shed 4 bases, and the junction held 14 bases outside the gene matches. The CDR3 spells CASRITAGSGGETQYF. CDR3 DNA sequence: TGTGCCAGCAGAATTACAGCGGGAAGCGGTGGAGAGACCCAGTACTTC.

The V call is TRBV6-6, the J call TRBJ1-5; D gene unclear. CDR1 and CDR2 from the germline V gene are MNHNY and SVGAGI (reference sequence). Trimming stripped 6 bases from V and 9 bases from J, with 12 bases between. This CDR3 is 12 amino acids long. CDR3 loop: CASRPGVGPQHF. DNA for the CDR3: TGTGCCAGCAGGCCCGGTGTGGGGCCCCAGCATTTT.

This clonotype was counted many times. The chain has TRBV4-1 and TRBJ1-2; D unresolved. From germline, CDR1 is MGHRA and CDR2 YSYEKL. Trimming took off 1 base at V and 4 bases at J, with 10 bases between the two ends. The CDR3 length is 14 residues. The CDR3 region is CASSQVKHFYGYTF. CDR3 nucleotides: TGCGCCAGCAGCCAAGTGAAGCATTTCTATGGCTACACCTTC.

The chain employs TRBV6-5 and TRBJ2-2, with 8 bases aligning to TRBD1. Looked up from germline, CDR1 is MNHEY and CDR2 is SVGAGI. The CDR3 is 15 residues long. V lost 4 bases, J lost 3 bases, and 4 bases stayed unmatched. DNA of the CDR3: TGTGCCAGCAGTTCGACAGGGGCGGACACCGGGGAGCTGTTTTTT. This sequence encodes CASSSTGADTGELFF.

CDR3: CASSFGRASSYNEQFF. The CDR3 coding sequence is TGCGCCAGCAGTTTCGGACGGGCAAGCTCCTACAATGAGCAGTTCTTC. This chain connects TRBV5-1 to TRBJ2-1, with D uncertain. This CDR3 has 16 amino acids. Germline V gene lookup returns CDR1 SGHRS and CDR2 YFSETQ. The germline V and J ends were trimmed by 5 bases and 0 bases, with 15 bases remaining between them.

This clonotype came up many times. This rearrangement joins TRBV4-1 to TRBJ2-5; tentatively, D is TRBD2 (5 bases). The CDR3 covers 15 residues. Trimming shortened V by 0 bases and J by 4 bases, and 12 bases separated the two germline ends. From germline, CDR1 is MGHRA and CDR2 YSYEKL. The CDR3 loop is CASSQDSRGIETQYF. Here the CDR3 DNA reads TGCGCCAGCAGCCAAGATTCCCGGGGTATAGAGACCCAGTACTTC.